This T cell receptor beta chain was obtained from a study of blood T cells in healthy people across ages. General study findings and limits: Higher diversity, along with more naive CD4+ cells, distinguished long-lived donors from aged donors. Getting older went along with TCR beta diversity per million T cells dropping roughly linearly.

CDR1 is SQVTM and CDR2 is ANQGSEA in the germline V gene. This CDR3 is built from 11 residues. V lost 3 bases and J lost 6, with 9 bases in between. This clonotype was seen a single time. The antigen is not known. A sample-barcoded 5' primer and a J-beta primer mix were used in a second PCR of roughly 6 to 11 cycles. Every sample gave at least 2.5 million paired-end reads containing CDR3. A single record per CDR3 protein comes from TCRdb applying MiXCR to the 5' RACE reads. The sample contains 1,500,000 or so distinct CDR3 sequences, roughly 43% of which appear only once. This clonotype was sampled from a woman younger than 30 in good health. This rearrangement joins TRBV29-1 to TRBJ2-7; tentative D call: TRBD2 (7 bases). The specimen was blood. The CDR3 DNA reads as TGCAGCGTTGAGCGGGGGCCCGAGCAGTACTTC. It encodes CSVERGPEQYF.